This TCR beta chain was documented in a study of OX40 agonist ivuxolimab in advanced cancers. Study details: Every 2 weeks, patients got intravenous ivuxolimab at one of six dose levels (0.01-10 mg/kg).

The assay was immunoSEQ multiplex PCR, and TCRdb's table has in-frame clones only and misses some. The table shows about 59,000 clones, with almost 95% occurring only once. Collection of blood occurred at baseline, at cycle 4 day 1, and at cycle 7 day 1. For this clone: Its antigen is not known.

This CDR3 is built from 14 residues. V lost 4 bases, J lost 7 bases, and 8 bases stayed unmatched. CDR1 SGDLS and CDR2 YYNGEE come from the germline V gene. Study-wide results and limits: Determination of antigen specificity was not performed for the expanded peripheral T cells.

The sequences come from CD4+ or CD8+ T cells sorted from blood, collected in a trial of the OX40 agonist ivuxolimab. The sequence derives from an adult with an advanced solid tumor such as melanoma, head and neck, liver or kidney cancer. The gene calls are TRBV9 and TRBJ1-1; 9 nucleotides align to TRBD1. In DNA, the CDR3 is TGTGCCAGCAGCACGGGACAGGGATACTTTGAAGCTTTCTTT. This gives the protein CASSTGQGYFEAFF.